The 11 T cell receptor beta chains below were found in one sample sequenced in a study of blood T cell repertoires in COVID-19. The method was immunoSEQ multiplex PCR; TCRdb's version includes in-frame clones alone and lacks a portion of them. The table lists about 170,000 clones, roughly 89% of them singletons. The sequenced material came from peripheral blood. The origin of the receptors is a young man with active or convalescent COVID-19.

This clone was detected once. This sequence joins TRBV5-4 and TRBJ1-1, with TRBD1 as a possible D gene (5 bases). Germline-derived CDR1 and CDR2 are SGHNT and YYREEE (reference sequence). V lost 2 bases, J lost 4 bases, and 24 bases lay in between. This CDR3 contains 18 residues. DNA of the CDR3: TGTGCCAGCAGCTTAAAAGGGCAGGGACTGAGTTCGGGCACTGAAGCTTTCTTT. Protein: CASSLKGQGLSSGTEAFF.

This chain links TRBV9 with TRBJ2-1, with TRBD2 matching over 8 bases. The V gene's germline CDR1 is SGDLS and CDR2 YYNGEE. V lost 4 bases to trimming and J lost 4 bases; unmatched junction nucleotides: 7. The CDR3 has 15 amino acids. The CDR3 DNA reads as TGTGCCAGCAGCCTTACTAGCGGTACTTACAATGAGCAGTTCTTC. Amino acids: CASSLTSGTYNEQFF.

The rearrangement joins TRBV4-1 to TRBJ1-5; 7 bases map to TRBD1. After removal of 1 base from V and 6 bases from J, the junction contained 6 bases not matched to a gene. The CDR3 spans 15 residues. The V gene's germline CDR1 is MGHRA and CDR2 YSYEKL. The CDR3 DNA is TGCGCCAGCAGCCAAGTAACAGGGGCTGTTCAGCCCCAGCATTTT. It codes for CASSQVTGAVQPQHF.

The chain has TRBV30 and TRBJ1-1; D may be TRBD1 (6 bases). V shed 4 bases and J shed 1 base, with 13 bases lying between them. Germline loops: CDR1 GTSNPN, CDR2 SVGIG (reference sequence). The CDR3 extends over 14 amino acids. The CDR3 region is CAWNPGRGNTEAFF. CDR3 DNA: TGTGCCTGGAACCCAGGCAGGGGGAACACTGAAGCTTTCTTT.

The chain couples TRBV7-9 to TRBJ1-2, with D possibly matching TRBD1 (5 bases). Trimming pared 8 bases from V and 6 bases from J, leaving 16 bases between. Germline V CDR1 and CDR2: SEHNR, FQNEAQ (reference sequence). This CDR3 region has 13 residues. CDR3 sequence (DNA): TGTGCCAGCGGCGGGGGGGAGGTTAATGGCTACACCTTC. It yields the protein CASGGGEVNGYTF.

The CDR3 loop reads CAWSPYRTSGRLIWANEQFF. CDR3 DNA: TGTGCCTGGAGTCCTTATCGGACTAGCGGGAGACTTATTTGGGCGAATGAGCAGTTCTTC. This sequence joins TRBV30 and TRBJ2-1; 13 bases line up with TRBD2. Trimming at V came to 2 bases and at J to 7 bases, leaving 20 bases not matched to a gene. This CDR3 contains 20 residues. Germline V gene data show CDR1 as GTSNPN and CDR2 as SVGIG (reference sequence). Variable domain in full (rest from reference TRBV30 and TRBJ2-1): SQTIHQWPATLVQPVGSPLSLECTVEGTSNPNLYWYRQAAGRGLQLLFYSVGIGQISSEVPQNLSASRPQDRQFILSSKKLLLSDSGFYLCAWSPYRTSGRLIWANEQFFGPGTRLTVL.

Remarks on this clone: One junction end disagrees with the germline gene, perhaps due to a read error. The chain links TRBV7-7 to TRBJ2-1, with 7 bases aligning to TRBD1. Germline V lookup: CDR1 SSHAT, CDR2 FNYEAQ (reference sequence). This CDR3 has 13 residues. Here the CDR3 reads CASSLAGGNEQFF. DNA of the CDR3: TGTGCTAGCAGCTTAGCAGGGGGCAATGAGCAGTTCTTC. Filled out from reference TRBV7-7 and TRBJ2-1, the complete variable domain reads GAGVSQSPRYKVTKRGQDVTLRCDPISSHATLYWYQQALGQGPEFLTYFNYEAQPDKSGLPSDRFSAERPEGSISTLTIQRTEQRDSAMYRCASSLAGGNEQFFGPGTRLTVL.

The V and J genes are TRBV30 and TRBJ1-3, with no clear D. The CDR3 contains 15 residues. V dropped 0 bases and J dropped 3 bases, with 12 bases sitting between them. Germline CDR1 and CDR2: GTSNPN and SVGIG (reference sequence). In DNA form, the CDR3 reads TGTGCCTGGAGTGTCGGAGGATTTGGTGGAAACACCATATATTTT. It yields the protein CAWSVGGFGGNTIYF.

The chain couples TRBV7-6 to TRBJ2-7; 8 nucleotides agree with TRBD2. The CDR3 covers 14 residues. Losses at the gene ends were 6 bases for V and 4 bases for J; bases not matched to a gene: 8. The germline V gene encodes CDR1 SGHVS and CDR2 FNYEAQ. Written as DNA, the CDR3 is TGTGCCAGCAGTCGGCGGGAGGATGGGTACGAGCAGTACTTC. Translated, it gives CASSRREDGYEQYF.

The V gene is TRBV30, the J gene TRBJ2-7, with TRBD2 identical over 9 bases. There are 16 residues in the CDR3. Germline assignment: CDR1 GTSNPN and CDR2 SVGIG (reference sequence). The junction had 9 bases not matched to a gene; V was cut back by 3 bases and J by 0 bases. The CDR3 nucleotides are TGTGCCTGGAGAGGAGAAGGGCGGGAGGGCTCCTACGAGCAGTACTTC. It codes for CAWRGEGREGSYEQYF.

The chain combines TRBV7-9 with TRBJ2-3, with a possible D match to TRBD1 (5 bases). CDR3 size: 14 residues. The germline V gene has CDR1 SEHNR and CDR2 FQNEAQ (reference sequence). Trimming removed 2 bases from V and 5 bases from J, with 11 bases in between. CDR3 region: CASSLRGAGDTQYF. The DNA of the CDR3 is TGTGCCAGCAGCTTAAGGGGTGCAGGAGATACGCAGTATTTT.